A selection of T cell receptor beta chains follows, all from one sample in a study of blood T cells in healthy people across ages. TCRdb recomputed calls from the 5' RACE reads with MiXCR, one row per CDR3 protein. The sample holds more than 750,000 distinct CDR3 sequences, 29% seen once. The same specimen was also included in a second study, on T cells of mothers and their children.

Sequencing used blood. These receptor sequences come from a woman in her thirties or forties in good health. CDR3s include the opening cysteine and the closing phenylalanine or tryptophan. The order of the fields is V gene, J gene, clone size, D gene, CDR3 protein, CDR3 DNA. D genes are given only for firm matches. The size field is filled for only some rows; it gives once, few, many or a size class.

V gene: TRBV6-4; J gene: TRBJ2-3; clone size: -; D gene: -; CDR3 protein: CASSDLPISGSTDTQYF; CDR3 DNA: TGTGCCAGCAGTGACCTTCCAATAAGCGGTAGCACAGATACGCAGTATTTT
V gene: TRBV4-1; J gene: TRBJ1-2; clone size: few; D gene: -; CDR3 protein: CASSQESEGSFYGYTF; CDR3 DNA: TGCGCCAGCAGCCAAGAATCGGAGGGGTCCTTCTATGGCTACACCTTC
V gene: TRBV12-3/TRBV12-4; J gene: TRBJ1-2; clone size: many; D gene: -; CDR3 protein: CASRGGSYGYTF; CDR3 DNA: TGTGCCAGCAGAGGAGGCTCCTATGGCTACACCTTC
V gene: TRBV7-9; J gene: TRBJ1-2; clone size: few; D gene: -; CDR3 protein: CASSLEYGGVYGYTF; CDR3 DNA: TGTGCCAGCAGCTTAGAGTACGGTGGGGTCTATGGCTACACCTTC
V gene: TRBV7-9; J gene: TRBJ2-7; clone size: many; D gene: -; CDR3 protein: CASSLAPTISYEQYF; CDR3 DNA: TGTGCCAGCAGCTTAGCACCCACTATCTCCTACGAGCAGTACTTC
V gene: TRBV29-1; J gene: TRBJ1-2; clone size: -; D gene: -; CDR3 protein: CGVEKTGGGGYTF; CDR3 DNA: TGCGGCGTTGAAAAGACAGGTGGTGGTGGCTACACCTTC
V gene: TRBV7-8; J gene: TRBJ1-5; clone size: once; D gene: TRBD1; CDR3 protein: CASSPESGQGNQPQHF; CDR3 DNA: TGTGCCAGCAGCCCAGAATCGGGACAGGGTAATCAGCCCCAGCATTTT
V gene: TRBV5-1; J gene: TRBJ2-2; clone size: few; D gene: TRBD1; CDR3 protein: CASSLRPPGQGAGELFF; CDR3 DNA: TGCGCCAGCAGCTTGCGTCCCCCGGGACAGGGGGCCGGGGAGCTGTTTTTT
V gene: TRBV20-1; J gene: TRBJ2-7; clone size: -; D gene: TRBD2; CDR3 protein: CSARDSGSGERKRQYF; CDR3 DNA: TGCAGTGCTAGAGATTCCGGTAGCGGGGAAAGAAAGAGGCAGTACTTC
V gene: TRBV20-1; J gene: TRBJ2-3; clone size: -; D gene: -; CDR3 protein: CSARDLADTQYF; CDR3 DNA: TGCAGTGCTAGAGATCTGGCAGATACGCAGTATTTT
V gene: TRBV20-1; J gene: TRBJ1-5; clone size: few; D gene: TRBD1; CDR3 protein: CSAGTVYGNQPQHF; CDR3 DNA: TGCAGTGCCGGGACAGTATATGGCAATCAGCCCCAGCATTTT
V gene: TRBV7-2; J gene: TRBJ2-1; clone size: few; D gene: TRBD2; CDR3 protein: CASSHSGGVQFF; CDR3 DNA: TGTGCCAGCAGCCATAGCGGGGGGGTTCAGTTCTTC
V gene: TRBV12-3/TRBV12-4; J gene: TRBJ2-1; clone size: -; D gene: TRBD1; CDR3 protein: CASSLGTGLRQETQFF; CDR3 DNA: TGTGCCAGCAGTTTAGGGACAGGGCTGCGGCAAGAGACCCAGTTCTTC
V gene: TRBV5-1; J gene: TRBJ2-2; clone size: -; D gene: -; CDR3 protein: CASSVQGKSSTGELFF; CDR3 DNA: TGCGCCAGCAGCGTCCAGGGGAAGTCGAGCACCGGGGAGCTGTTTTTT
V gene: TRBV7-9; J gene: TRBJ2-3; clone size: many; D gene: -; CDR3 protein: CASSLRGADTQYF; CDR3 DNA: TGTGCCAGCAGCTTACGGGGAGCGGATACGCAGTATTTT
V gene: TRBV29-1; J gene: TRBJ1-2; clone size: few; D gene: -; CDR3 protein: CSARDVENYGYTF; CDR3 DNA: TGCAGCGCTCGGGACGTAGAAAACTATGGCTACACCTTC
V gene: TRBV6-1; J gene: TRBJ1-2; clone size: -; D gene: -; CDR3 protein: CASSELGNYSYTF; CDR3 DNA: TGTGCCAGCAGTGAACTGGGCAACTATAGCTACACCTTC
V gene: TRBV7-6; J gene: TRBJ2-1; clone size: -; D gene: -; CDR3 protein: CASSLGRSEYNEQFF; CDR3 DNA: TGTGCCAGCAGCTTAGGCCGTAGCGAGTACAATGAGCAGTTCTTC
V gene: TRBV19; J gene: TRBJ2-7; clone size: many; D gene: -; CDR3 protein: CASSPDSESYEQYF; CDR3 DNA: TGTGCCAGTAGTCCCGACAGCGAATCCTACGAGCAGTACTTC
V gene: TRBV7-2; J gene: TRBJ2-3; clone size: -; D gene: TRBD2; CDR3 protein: CASSLARTSGDTQYF; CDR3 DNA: TGTGCCAGCAGCTTAGCGCGGACTAGCGGAGATACGCAGTATTTT
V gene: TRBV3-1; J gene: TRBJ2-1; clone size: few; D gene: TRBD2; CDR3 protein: CASSQRGGRFNEQFF; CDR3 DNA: TGTGCCAGCAGCCAACGGGGGGGCCGGTTCAATGAGCAGTTCTTC
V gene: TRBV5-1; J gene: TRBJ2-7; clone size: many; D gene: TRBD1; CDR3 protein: CASSSEGQGRREQYF; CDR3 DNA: TGCGCCAGCAGCTCGGAAGGACAGGGGCGTCGCGAGCAGTACTTC
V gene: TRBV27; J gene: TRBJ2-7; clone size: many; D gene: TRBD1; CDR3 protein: CASSFRGTNDEQYF; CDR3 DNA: TGTGCCAGCAGTTTCAGGGGGACCAACGACGAGCAGTACTTC
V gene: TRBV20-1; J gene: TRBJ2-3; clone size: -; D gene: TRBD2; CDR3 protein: CSAREGGTDTQYF; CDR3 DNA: TGCAGTGCTAGAGAGGGGGGGACCGATACGCAGTATTTT
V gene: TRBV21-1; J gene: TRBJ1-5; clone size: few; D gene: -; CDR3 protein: CASSKLRQGRNQPQHF; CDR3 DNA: TGTGCCAGCAGCAAATTACGGCAGGGCAGGAATCAGCCCCAGCATTTT
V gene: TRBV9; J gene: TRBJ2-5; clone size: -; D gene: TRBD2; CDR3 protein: CAGSVEASGAPQETQYF; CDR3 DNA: TGTGCCGGCAGCGTAGAGGCCAGCGGGGCGCCCCAAGAGACCCAGTACTTC
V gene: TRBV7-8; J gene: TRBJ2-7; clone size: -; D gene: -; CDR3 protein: CASSPPRGQGVGESSYEQYF; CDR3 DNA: TGTGCCAGCAGTCCCCCGCGGGGGCAGGGCGTCGGGGAGAGCTCCTACGAGCAGTACTTC
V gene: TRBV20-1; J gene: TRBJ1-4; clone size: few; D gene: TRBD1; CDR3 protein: CSGREGQGDEKLFF; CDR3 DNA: TGCAGTGGTAGAGAGGGACAGGGCGACGAAAAACTGTTTTTT
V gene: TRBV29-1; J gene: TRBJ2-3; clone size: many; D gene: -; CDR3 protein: CSHWAGGTDTQYF; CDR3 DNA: TGCAGCCATTGGGCCGGGGGAACAGATACGCAGTATTTT
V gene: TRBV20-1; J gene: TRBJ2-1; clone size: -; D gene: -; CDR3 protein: CSAPRGGASGLTSSYNEQFF; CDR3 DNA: TGCAGTGCCCCCAGAGGGGGGGCGTCGGGACTCACCAGCTCCTACAATGAGCAGTTCTTC
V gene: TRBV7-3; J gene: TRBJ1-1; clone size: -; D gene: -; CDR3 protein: CAGSLAPGMNTEAFF; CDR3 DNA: TGTGCCGGCAGCTTAGCCCCCGGGATGAACACTGAAGCTTTCTTT
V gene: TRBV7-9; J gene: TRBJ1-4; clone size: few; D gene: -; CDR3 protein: CASSKGERVFF; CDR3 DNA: TGTGCCAGCAGCAAGGGGGAACGGGTGTTTTTT
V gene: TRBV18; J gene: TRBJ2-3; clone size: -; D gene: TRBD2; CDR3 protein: CASSPPRLARTDMQYF; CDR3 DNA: TGTGCCAGCTCACCACCTCGACTAGCCCGCACAGATATGCAGTATTTT
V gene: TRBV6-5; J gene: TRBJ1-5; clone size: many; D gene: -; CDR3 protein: CASMQNSNQPQHF; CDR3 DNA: TGTGCCAGCATGCAAAATAGCAATCAGCCCCAGCATTTT
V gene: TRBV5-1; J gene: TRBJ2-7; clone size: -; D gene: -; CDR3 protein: CASSSERYEQYF; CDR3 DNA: TGCGCCAGCAGCTCCGAGCGGTACGAGCAGTACTTC
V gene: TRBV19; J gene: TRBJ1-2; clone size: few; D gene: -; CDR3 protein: CASSLQERYYDGYTF; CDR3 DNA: TGTGCCAGTAGTCTCCAGGAGAGATACTATGACGGCTACACCTTC
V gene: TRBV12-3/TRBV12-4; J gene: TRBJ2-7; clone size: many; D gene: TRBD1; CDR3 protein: CASSGTAYEQYF; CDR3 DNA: TGCGCCAGCAGTGGGACAGCCTACGAGCAGTACTTC
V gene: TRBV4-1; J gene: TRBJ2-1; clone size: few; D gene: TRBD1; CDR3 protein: CASSHRQGPGEQFF; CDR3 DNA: TGCGCCAGCAGCCATCGACAGGGACCGGGTGAGCAGTTCTTC
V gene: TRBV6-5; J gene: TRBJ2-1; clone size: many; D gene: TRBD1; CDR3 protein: CASSYSRDRHWDEQFF; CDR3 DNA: TGTGCCAGCAGTTACTCGCGGGACAGGCACTGGGATGAGCAGTTCTTC
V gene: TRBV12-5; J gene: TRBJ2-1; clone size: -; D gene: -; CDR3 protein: CASGSGREVNEQFF; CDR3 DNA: TGTGCTAGTGGTTCGGGCAGGGAGGTCAATGAGCAGTTCTTC
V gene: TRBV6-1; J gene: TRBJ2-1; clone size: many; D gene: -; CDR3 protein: CASSGRQGRNEQFF; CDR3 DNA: TGTGCCAGCAGTGGTCGTCAGGGACGGAATGAGCAGTTCTTC
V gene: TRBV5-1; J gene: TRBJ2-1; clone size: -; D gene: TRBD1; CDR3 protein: CASSLGQGAHNEQFF; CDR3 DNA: TGCGCCAGCAGCTTGGGACAGGGGGCTCACAATGAGCAGTTCTTC
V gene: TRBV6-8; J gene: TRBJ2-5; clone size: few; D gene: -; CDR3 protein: CASSYLEREETQYF; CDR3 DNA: TGTGCCAGCAGTTACCTTGAGAGGGAAGAGACCCAGTACTTC
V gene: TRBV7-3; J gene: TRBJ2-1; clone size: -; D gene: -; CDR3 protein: CASSPPGRNEQFF; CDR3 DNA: TGTGCCAGCAGCCCGCCTGGAAGGAATGAGCAGTTCTTC
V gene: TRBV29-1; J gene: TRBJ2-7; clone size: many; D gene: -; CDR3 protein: CSVVSPGIDEQYF; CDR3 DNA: TGCAGCGTTGTCTCTCCAGGGATCGACGAGCAGTACTTC
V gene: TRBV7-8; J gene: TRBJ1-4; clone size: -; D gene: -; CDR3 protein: CTSSTTDSRRNEKLFF; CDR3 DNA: TGTACCAGCAGCACTACCGACTCGCGAAGAAATGAAAAACTGTTTTTT
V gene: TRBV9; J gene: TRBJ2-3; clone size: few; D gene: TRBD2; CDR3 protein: CASSVSSGGTMTAQYF; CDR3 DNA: TGTGCCAGCAGCGTATCCAGCGGGGGCACTATGACGGCGCAGTATTTT
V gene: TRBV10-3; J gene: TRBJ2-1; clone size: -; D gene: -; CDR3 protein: CAISEVGNEQFF; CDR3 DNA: TGTGCGATCAGTGAGGTTGGTAATGAGCAGTTCTTC
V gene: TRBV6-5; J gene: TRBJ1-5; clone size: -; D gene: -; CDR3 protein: CASSYSRPPPGNQPQHF; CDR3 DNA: TGTGCCAGCAGTTACTCGCGGCCCCCCCCGGGGAATCAGCCCCAGCATTTT
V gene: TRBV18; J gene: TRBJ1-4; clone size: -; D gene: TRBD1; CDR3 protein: CASSPAGTGLEKLFF; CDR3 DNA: TGTGCCAGCTCACCAGCCGGGACAGGGTTGGAAAAACTGTTTTTT
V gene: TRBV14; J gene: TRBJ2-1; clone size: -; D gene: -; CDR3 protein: CASSLSEGRTMQFF; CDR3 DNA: TGTGCCAGCAGCCTGTCCGAGGGGCGCACGATGCAGTTCTTC
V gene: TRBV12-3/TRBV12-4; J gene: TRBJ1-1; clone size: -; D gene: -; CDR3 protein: CASSLGVGITEAFF; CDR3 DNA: TGTGCCAGCAGTTTAGGTGTGGGAATCACTGAAGCTTTCTTT
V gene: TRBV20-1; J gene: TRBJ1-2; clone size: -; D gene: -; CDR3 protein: CSAAGYGYTF; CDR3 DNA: TGCAGTGCCGCTGGGTATGGCTACACCTTC
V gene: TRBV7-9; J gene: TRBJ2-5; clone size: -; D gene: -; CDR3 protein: CASSWIRGTQYF; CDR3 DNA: TGTGCCAGCAGCTGGATCCGGGGGACCCAGTACTTC
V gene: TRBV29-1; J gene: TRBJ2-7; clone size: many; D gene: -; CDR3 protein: CSVEKGPGPYEQYF; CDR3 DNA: TGCAGCGTTGAAAAGGGACCCGGGCCCTACGAGCAGTACTTC
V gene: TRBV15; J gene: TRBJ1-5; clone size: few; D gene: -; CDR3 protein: CATSRDVLSNQPQHF; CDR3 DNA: TGTGCCACCAGCAGAGATGTCCTTAGCAATCAGCCCCAGCATTTT
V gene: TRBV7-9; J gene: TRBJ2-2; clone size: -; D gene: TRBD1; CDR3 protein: CASSRQGANTGERFF; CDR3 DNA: TGTGCCAGCAGCCGACAGGGGGCGAACACCGGGGAGCGGTTTTTT